The rows below give T cell receptor beta chains drawn from one sample of a study of blood T cell repertoires in COVID-19. Here immunoSEQ multiplex PCR was the method, and the copy in TCRdb shows in-frame clones only, minus some. The sample holds about 220,000 clones, just over 85% seen once. The source material was PBMCs or T cells enriched from blood (not recorded which). These receptors came from a woman in her 50s with acute COVID-19. Each CDR3 is given with its conserved first and last residue. A D gene is named only where the DNA matches it firmly. Clone size is stated in some rows and not others, as once, few, many or a class when expanded.

abundance	v_gene	j_gene	d_gene	CDR3aa	CDR3nt
NA	TRBV19	TRBJ2-6	NA	CASSIYGAGANVLTF	TGTGCCAGTAGTATATATGGAGCTGGGGCCAACGTCCTGACTTTC
once	TRBV30	TRBJ2-1	TRBD2	CAWRAGGPQFF	TGTGCCTGGAGGGCGGGGGGTCCTCAGTTCTTC
NA	TRBV27	TRBJ2-7	NA	CASSFGSHYEQYF	TGTGCCAGCAGTTTCGGTTCCCACTACGAGCAGTACTTC
NA	TRBV4-1	TRBJ2-7	TRBD1	CASSRTGTGGPYNYEQYF	TGCGCCAGCAGCCGAACCGGGACAGGGGGACCCTACAACTACGAGCAGTACTTC
once	TRBV7-9	TRBJ2-3	TRBD2	CASSPSGRYSTDTQYF	TGTGCCAGCAGCCCTAGCGGGAGATATAGCACAGATACGCAGTATTTT
NA	TRBV12-5	TRBJ2-3	NA	CASGLSASSTQYF	TGTGCTAGTGGTTTGAGCGCGAGTTCAACGCAGTATTTT
NA	TRBV29-1	TRBJ1-1	NA	CSVELGEMNTEAFF	TGCAGCGTTGAATTAGGGGAAATGAACACTGAAGCTTTCTTT
few	TRBV25-1	TRBJ1-4	NA	CASSEYGGEAGEKLFF	TGTGCCAGCAGTGAATACGGCGGGGAAGCTGGTGAAAAACTGTTTTTT
NA	TRBV28	TRBJ1-6	TRBD1	CASSPLGQGENSPLHF	TGTGCCAGCAGTCCACTTGGACAGGGTGAAAATTCACCCCTCCACTTT
NA	TRBV6-5	TRBJ2-6	NA	CASSYSQGTGANVLTF	TGTGCCAGCAGTTACTCGCAGGGCACTGGGGCCAACGTCCTGACTTTC
NA	TRBV6-5	TRBJ1-1	NA	CASTRGEVNTEAFF	TGTGCCAGCACCAGAGGGGAGGTAAACACTGAAGCTTTCTTT
NA	TRBV7-9	TRBJ1-4	NA	CASSRGTNEKLFF	TGTGCCAGCAGCCGAGGGACTAATGAAAAACTGTTTTTT
NA	TRBV4-3	TRBJ2-3	TRBD2	CASSQDSPSGSKDTQYF	TGCGCCAGCAGCCAAGACAGTCCTAGCGGGAGTAAAGATACGCAGTATTTT
NA	TRBV4-1	TRBJ2-7	NA	CASSQLDLVSYEQYF	TGCGCCAGCAGCCAATTGGACTTAGTCTCCTACGAGCAGTACTTC
few	TRBV28	TRBJ1-4	NA	CASSLVRATNEKLFF	TGTGCCAGCAGTTTAGTTCGCGCAACTAATGAAAAACTGTTTTTT
NA	TRBV3-1/TRBV3-2	TRBJ2-1	TRBD2	CASSQVKTSAYNEQFF	TGTGCCAGCAGCCAAGTTAAGACTAGCGCCTACAATGAGCAGTTCTTC
NA	TRBV7-9	TRBJ2-3	NA	CASSPTGSYTDTQYF	TGTGCCAGCAGCCCTACCGGGTCCTACACAGATACGCAGTATTTT
NA	TRBV18	TRBJ1-3	NA	CASSLTQGSGNTIYF	TGTGCCAGCTCACTTACACAGGGCTCTGGAAACACCATATATTTT
NA	TRBV9	TRBJ1-1	NA	CASSAHGQNTEAFF	TGTGCCAGCAGCGCTCATGGACAGAACACTGAAGCTTTCTTT
once	TRBV7-3	TRBJ2-1	TRBD2	CASSYTPGTSGSGEQFF	TGTGCCAGCAGTTATACCCCCGGGACTAGCGGGAGCGGGGAGCAGTTCTTC
NA	TRBV20-1	TRBJ2-1	NA	CSARDWDEQFF	TGCAGTGCTAGGGACTGGGATGAGCAGTTCTTC
NA	TRBV19	TRBJ2-1	TRBD2	CASSPTGVTAGVGDEQFF	TGTGCCAGTAGTCCAACCGGGGTCACCGCGGGAGTGGGCGATGAGCAGTTCTTC
NA	TRBV11-2	TRBJ1-2	TRBD1	CASSLGQFYGYTF	TGTGCCAGCAGCTTGGGACAGTTCTATGGCTACACCTTC
NA	TRBV7-9	TRBJ1-5	NA	CASSPFTSGVNQPQHF	TGTGCCAGCAGCCCTTTTACCTCGGGAGTCAATCAGCCCCAGCATTTT
few	TRBV30	TRBJ1-5	NA	CAWSVGPGNQPQHF	TGTGCCTGGAGTGTTGGGCCAGGGAATCAGCCCCAGCATTTT
NA	TRBV2	TRBJ2-7	TRBD2	CASSWTSGRTRSYEQYF	TGTGCCAGCAGCTGGACTAGCGGGAGGACCCGCTCCTACGAGCAGTACTTC
NA	TRBV14	TRBJ2-1	TRBD2	CASSPLGSGSIRNEQFF	TGTGCCAGCAGCCCCTTGGGTAGCGGGAGTATTAGGAATGAGCAGTTCTTC
NA	TRBV4-3	TRBJ1-1	TRBD1	CASSQVITGDTEAFF	TGCGCCAGCAGCCAAGTTATAACAGGGGACACTGAAGCTTTCTTT